This TCR beta chain was found in a study of T cell responses to AZD1222 COVID-19 vaccine. Regarding the study as a whole: AZD1222 recipients seropositive at baseline numbered only five to seven. Reports indicate that nearly half of spike-specific TCRs are directed at unmutated variant regions. Vaccine-associated CD4 TCRs spanned spike, dominant at 160-218 and 743-854.

Germline V gene sequence: CDR1 SGHRS, CDR2 YFSETQ. CDR3 size: 14 residues. The germline V and J ends were trimmed by 0 bases and 0 bases, with 4 bases remaining between them. This clone appeared a single time. Its antigen is unknown. Measured with immunoSEQ multiplex PCR; TCRdb has only the in-frame clones, and not every one. The table includes under 60,000 clones, about 80% detected once. The chain is built from TRBV5-1 and TRBJ2-1; D unclear. The TCR comes from an adult in good health. Sequencing used peripheral blood, obtained on day 0 of AZD1222 vaccination. CDR3 loop: CASSLVVSYNEQFF. CDR3 bases: TGCGCCAGCAGCTTGGTAGTCTCCTACAATGAGCAGTTCTTC.